The clone carrying this T cell receptor beta chain was picked up a small number of times. The entry originates in a study of cytomegalovirus exposure and HLA in healthy donors. This CDR3 has 15 residues. Looked up from germline, CDR1 is LNHDA and CDR2 is SQIVND (reference sequence). V was cut by 6 bases and J by 6 bases, with 20 bases left in between. The PCR used 60 Vbeta and 13 Jbeta primers. TCRdb keeps only in-frame clones here, not all; method: immunoSEQ multiplex PCR. This sample has about 90,000 clones; approximately 84% occur once, and the top ten carry 2.1%. This clonotype was sampled from a man aged 18-30 years in good health and CMV-seronegative. The J gene is TRBJ1-1, the V gene TRBV19, with a possible D match to TRBD1 (6 bases). Sequencing was done on a sample of PBMCs. In DNA form, the CDR3 reads TGTGCCAGTAGCTTCTCGAGACAGGCCAGGTCTGAAGCTTTCTTT. Its protein product is CASSFSRQARSEAFF.